This is a list of T cell receptor beta chains from one sample in a study of blood T cell repertoires in COVID-19. The assay was immunoSEQ multiplex PCR, and TCRdb's table has in-frame clones only and misses some. The repertoire has about 240,000 clones, roughly nine tenths of them found once; the top ten carry around 6.5%. The material sequenced was peripheral blood. The receptor source for this set is a man aged 55 to 70 with acute or convalescent COVID-19. Both conserved end residues are part of each CDR3. Fields, in order: CDR3 length, clone size, D gene, V gene, J gene, CDR3 DNA, CDR3 protein. The D gene is left open where the match is weak. Rows may omit the clone size; those that give it use once, few, many or a size class.

>12|many|NA|TRBV2|TRBJ1-1
TGTGCCAGCATCGCCCTAGGGGCAGAAGCTTTCTTT
CASIALGAEAFF
>16|NA|NA|TRBV4-2|TRBJ1-4
TGTGCCAGCAGCCAAGATCGGCAGGGAACGGCTGAAAAACTGTTTTTT
CASSQDRQGTAEKLFF
>13|NA|NA|TRBV10-2|TRBJ1-5
TGCGCCAGCAGTGAGTCAATAAGCCAGCCCCAGCATTTT
CASSESISQPQHF
>16|NA|TRBD1|TRBV18|TRBJ1-3
TGTGCCAGCTCAACGGGACAGGGGGACTCTGGAAACACCATATATTTT
CASSTGQGDSGNTIYF
>15|NA|TRBD1|TRBV11-2|TRBJ1-1
TGTGCCAGCAGCTCCTTAACAGGGGGGAACACTGAAGCTTTCTTT
CASSSLTGGNTEAFF
>17|NA|NA|TRBV7-8|TRBJ2-1
TGTGCCAGCAGCCGAGAACCCCACGGTCTCCTCTACAATGAGCAGTTCTTC
CASSREPHGLLYNEQFF
>15|NA|TRBD2|TRBV11-3|TRBJ2-7
TGTGCCAGCAGCTTAGCCTTTAGCGGGAGCAGCGAGCAGTACTTC
CASSLAFSGSSEQYF
>13|NA|TRBD1|TRBV27|TRBJ2-7
TGTGCCAGCAGTACCACAGGGGCCTACGAGCAGTACTTC
CASSTTGAYEQYF
>14|NA|TRBD1|TRBV7-3|TRBJ2-7
TGTGCCAGCAGTTTGGACAGGGGTCCCTACGAGCAGTACTTC
CASSLDRGPYEQYF
>14|few|NA|TRBV27|TRBJ2-5
TGTGCCAGCAGCCGACGGGGGTACCAAGAGACCCAGTACTTC
CASSRRGYQETQYF
>14|NA|TRBD1|TRBV19|TRBJ1-4
TGTGCCAGTAGGCAACAGGGGGCTCGTGAAAAACTGTTTTTT
CASRQQGAREKLFF
>14|few|NA|TRBV10-2|TRBJ2-5
TGCGCCAGCAGTGAGTCGTCTAGCAGCGGGACCCAGTACTTC
CASSESSSSGTQYF
>16|NA|TRBD2|TRBV27|TRBJ2-7
TGTGCCAGCAGTCCTTTAGCGGGAGAAAGGCCCTACGAGCAGTACTTC
CASSPLAGERPYEQYF
>14|NA|NA|TRBV7-2|TRBJ2-7
TGTGCCAGCAGCTTAGTTCGGGAGACCTACGAGCAGTACTTC
CASSLVRETYEQYF
>14|once|TRBD2|TRBV6-5|TRBJ2-7
TGTGCCAGCACCGGACTAGCGGGAATCTACGAGCAGTACTTC
CASTGLAGIYEQYF
>15|once|NA|TRBV28|TRBJ1-5
TGTGCCAGCAGTTTACCCCCGTCCGAGGGTCAGCCCCAGCATTTT
CASSLPPSEGQPQHF
>13|NA|NA|TRBV11-2|TRBJ1-1
TGTGCCAGCAGCCTACAGGGGAACACTGAAGCTTTCTTT
CASSLQGNTEAFF
>17|NA|TRBD2|TRBV5-1|TRBJ2-5
TGCGCCAGCAGCTTAGGACTAGCGGGAGCCGCTGGGGAGACCCAGTACTTC
CASSLGLAGAAGETQYF
>15|NA|NA|TRBV4-3|TRBJ1-2
TGCGCCAGCAGCCAAGAGGGCATAACATCCGGAGGCTACACCTTC
CASSQEGITSGGYTF
>15|NA|TRBD2|TRBV6-2/TRBV6-3|TRBJ2-3
TGTGCCAGCAGTTACATGGCGGGAGTTGCAGATACGCAGTATTTT
CASSYMAGVADTQYF
>15|NA|NA|TRBV6-2/TRBV6-3|TRBJ1-5
TGTGCCAGCAGTTACGGGGCTTCAAGCAATCAGCCCCAGCATTTT
CASSYGASSNQPQHF
>13|few|NA|TRBV30|TRBJ2-5
TGTGCCTGGAGTGTACGGGATAAAGAGACCCAGTACTTC
CAWSVRDKETQYF
>14|NA|TRBD2|TRBV19|TRBJ2-5
TGTGCCAGTAGGCCTAGCGGGACCAAAGAGACCCAGTACTTC
CASRPSGTKETQYF
>14|once|NA|TRBV2|TRBJ2-5
TGTGCCAGCAGTCGGGACGGTCGGGGGGAGACCCAGTACTTC
CASSRDGRGETQYF
>16|NA|TRBD1|TRBV9|TRBJ2-2
TGTGCCAGCAGCGAGAGGACAGGGGAGAACACCGGGGAGCTGTTTTTT
CASSERTGENTGELFF
>15|NA|TRBD1|TRBV11-2|TRBJ2-3
TGTGCCAGCAGCTTAGATAACAGGGGGATAGATACGCAGTATTTT
CASSLDNRGIDTQYF
>14|NA|TRBD2|TRBV4-3|TRBJ2-2
TGCGCCAGCAGAGCGGGAGGATCCACCGGGGAGCTGTTTTTT
CASRAGGSTGELFF
>13|NA|TRBD1|TRBV29-1|TRBJ1-4
TGCAGCGTTTCGACAGGGGGACGGGAAAAACTGTTTTTT
CSVSTGGREKLFF
>14|NA|NA|TRBV19|TRBJ1-5
TGTGCCAGTAGTAGGGGGGGGAGCAATCAGCCCCAGCATTTT
CASSRGGSNQPQHF
>20|NA|TRBD1|TRBV28|TRBJ1-5
TGTGCCAGCAGTTTATGGGTATTAGGGACGGGACAGGGGAGGAATCAGCCCCAGCATTTT
CASSLWVLGTGQGRNQPQHF
>17|NA|TRBD2|TRBV7-2|TRBJ2-1
TGTGCCAGCAGCTTAGTTGCTAGCGGGAGTTTGGGGATTGAGCAGTTCTTC
CASSLVASGSLGIEQFF
>13|NA|NA|TRBV5-1|TRBJ2-7
TGCGCCAGCAGTCCCTATCCGACCTACGAGCAGTACTTC
CASSPYPTYEQYF
>14|NA|TRBD1|TRBV29-1|TRBJ1-2
TGCAGCGTTGGCGGGGACAGTACTAACTATGGCTACACCTTC
CSVGGDSTNYGYTF
>14|NA|NA|TRBV2|TRBJ1-6
TGTGCCAGCAGCCATGCAGGGAAGGTAAAACCCCTCCACTTT
CASSHAGKVKPLHF
>15|NA|TRBD1|TRBV18|TRBJ1-6
TGTGCCAGCTCCACGACCGGGACAGTTAATTCACCCCTCCACTTT
CASSTTGTVNSPLHF
>13|NA|NA|TRBV11-3|TRBJ2-1
TGTGCCAGCAGCCCCACCCAGGGGTCTGAGCAGTTCTTC
CASSPTQGSEQFF
>15|NA|TRBD1|TRBV6-1|TRBJ1-1
TGTGCCAGCAGTGAAGCGGGACAGCTGAACACTGAAGCTTTCTTT
CASSEAGQLNTEAFF
>13|NA|NA|TRBV12-3/TRBV12-4|TRBJ1-2
TGTGCCAGCAACCAAAACGTCGAGGAGGGCTACACCTTC
CASNQNVEEGYTF
>17|NA|TRBD2|TRBV9|TRBJ2-3
TGTGCCAGCAGCGATAGCGGGAGGGCCCAAATTGCAGATACGCAGTATTTT
CASSDSGRAQIADTQYF
>11|NA|NA|TRBV7-9|TRBJ2-5
TGTGCCAGCAGCTACAGAGAGACCCAGTACTTC
CASSYRETQYF
>17|once|NA|TRBV9|TRBJ1-6
TGTGCCAGCAGCGTAGCTGGGAGAGGACTTTCTGATTCACCCCTCCACTTT
CASSVAGRGLSDSPLHF
>13|few|NA|TRBV30|TRBJ2-2
TGTGCCTGGAGTGTACGGGGCACCGGGGAGCTGTTTTTT
CAWSVRGTGELFF
>14|NA|NA|TRBV11-3|TRBJ2-7
TGTGCCAGCAGCCTGGGGGCGAGGGCTGGCGAGCAGTACTTC
CASSLGARAGEQYF